This T cell receptor (beta chain) was profiled in a study of T-cell reconstitution after alpha-beta-depleted transplantation in children (dated by TCRdb to 2016 to 2017). Describing the broader study: The study quantitatively tracked T-cell immune reconstitution after TCRalphabeta/CD19-depleted allogeneic hematopoietic cell transplantation in children using TCR repertoire profiling. Overall results and qualifications from the work: Over subsequent months, a decline in hyperexpanded clone frequencies was noted, and after one year, T-cell counts and TCRbeta diversity were mostly ascribed to newly produced T cells. In some patients, high TCRbeta diversity at day 60 was attributed to recipient T cells and intrathymic progenitors that had survived conditioning. The apparently early recovery of alphabetaT-cell counts about two months after transplant reportedly depended on only several hundred rapidly expanded clones that came from non-depleted graft cells.

The CDR3 spans 13 residues, from the cysteine through the phenylalanine. Just the 39-base CDR3 DNA is kept, in frame starting at base 1. V gives up 1 base and J gives up 5 bases, and the segment between their germline ends measures 9 bases. The germline V gene sets CDR1 to ENHRY and CDR2 to SYGVKD. The meaning of the sample's treatment or condition label: allogeneic hematopoietic cell transplantation with graft depleted of TCRalphabeta T cells and CD19 B cells. The transplant recipients were children given TCRalphabeta/CD19-depleted allogeneic hematopoietic cell grafts. The library was made by PCR. This sample was sequenced with an Illumina HiSeq 2500. TCR libraries were prepared with molecular barcoding, using unique molecular identifiers to normalize TCRbeta repertoire quantification. Through fastp at Q25 and MiXCR, TCRdb rebuilt clones from the public reads, retaining in-frame beta chains. Entries are consolidated by CDR3 protein sequence, retaining the most common genes and DNA. The sample records hundreds of thousands of distinct CDR3 sequences, about 25% of which are singletons. The ten most abundant clones make up more than 2% of the sample.

In this sample, this clonotype turned up many times. The specificity of this receptor is unknown. Base qualities were left out, and no much larger clone turns up one base away. This sequence was found in a girl aged 2-9 years with Fanconi anemia, due to receive a stem cell transplant. Recombination connected TRBV10-3 to TRBJ2-7; TRBD2 is a weak D gene call, 6 bases matching. The specimen was PBMCs, collected before TCRalphabeta/CD19-depleted stem cell transplant. DNA sequence: TGTGCCATCAGTGAGTGGGGGGTCGACGAGCAGTACTTC. Its translation is CAISEWGVDEQYF.